This note documents a single TCR beta chain sequence. These data are taken from a study of blood T cell repertoires in COVID-19. Per the original methods: Amplified reference gene primers provided the basis for estimating nucleated cell counts. Repertoires were generated with immunoSEQ multiplex PCR, while TCRdb's copy carries only in-frame clones and drops some. From that table come the V and J calls and clone size; the DNA was used to work out D and trimming. The sample has approximately 230,000 clones, 65% to 85% seen once. CDR1 SGHRS and CDR2 YFSETQ come from the germline V gene. The CDR3 consists of 16 residues. J was trimmed by 3 bases and V by 4 bases; bases with no gene match: 7.

Input material: peripheral blood. The sequence came from a woman aged 40 to 55 with active or convalescent COVID-19. The genes are TRBV5-1 and TRBJ2-6, with 7 positions matching TRBD1. The CDR3 sequence: CASSADRVGGANVLTF. The DNA of the CDR3 is TGCGCCAGCAGCGCTGACAGGGTGGGTGGGGCCAACGTCCTGACTTTC.